What follows is one T cell receptor beta chain and its context. The source of the sample is a study of breast tumors, draining lymph nodes, adjacent tissues. The lymph nodes were axillary draining lymph nodes from breast cancer patients. Via MiXCR, TCRdb re-called the multiplex PCR reads, giving one row per CDR3 protein. Among 200,000 to 250,000 distinct CDR3 sequences, less than 40% were seen once, and the ten largest hold approximately 3.5%. V lost 10 bases to trimming and J lost 4 bases; unmatched junction nucleotides: 14. CDR1 KGHDR and CDR2 SFDVKD come from the germline V gene. This CDR3 region has 15 residues.

This chain joins TRBV24-1 and TRBJ2-5; TRBD1 matches at 7 bases. Sequenced sample: axillary lymph node tissue. The origin of this receptor is a female donor with breast cancer. Some clones in this sample may be carry-over from other donors' samples. The CDR3 bases are TGTGCCACGAGAAGGGGGCGGCAGGGAGTAGAGACCCAGTACTTC. Its protein product is CATRRGRQGVETQYF.